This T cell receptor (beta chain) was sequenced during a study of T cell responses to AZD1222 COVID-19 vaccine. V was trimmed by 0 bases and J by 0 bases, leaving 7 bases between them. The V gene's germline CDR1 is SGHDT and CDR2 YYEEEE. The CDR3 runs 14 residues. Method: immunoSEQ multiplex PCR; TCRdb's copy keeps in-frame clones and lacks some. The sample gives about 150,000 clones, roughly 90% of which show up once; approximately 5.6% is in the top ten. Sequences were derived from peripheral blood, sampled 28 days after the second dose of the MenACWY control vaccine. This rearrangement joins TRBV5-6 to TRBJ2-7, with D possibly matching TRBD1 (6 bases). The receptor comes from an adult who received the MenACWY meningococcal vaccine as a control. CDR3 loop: CASSLGQVSYEQYF. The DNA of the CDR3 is TGTGCCAGCAGCTTGGGACAGGTCTCCTACGAGCAGTACTTC.